A single sample is the source of the 6 T cell receptor beta chains below, sequenced in a study of blood T cell repertoires in COVID-19. Measured with immunoSEQ multiplex PCR; TCRdb has only the in-frame clones, and not every one. The sample holds tens of thousands of clones, about four fifths seen once. Input material: peripheral blood. The receptors stem from a man in his 70s with active COVID-19.

As DNA, the CDR3 is TGTGCCAGCAGTGAAATTACAACTAATGAAAAACTGTTTTTT. It yields the protein CASSEITTNEKLFF. The V and J genes are TRBV2 and TRBJ1-4; the D is unclear. The CDR3 runs to 14 residues. CDR1 and CDR2 (germline): SNHLY, FYNNEI. V gave up 2 bases and J gave up 0 bases, with 4 bases separating them.

The chain recombines TRBV27 with TRBJ1-3, with TRBD1 matching 9 bases. The CDR3 covers 15 residues. The V segment lost 5 bases and the J segment 4 bases; nucleotides outside the gene matches: 6. Germline loops: CDR1 MNHEY, CDR2 SMNVEV (reference sequence). The CDR3 here is CASSPQGASGNTIYF. The CDR3 region has the DNA TGTGCCAGCAGTCCACAGGGGGCGTCGGGAAACACCATATATTTT.

J is TRBJ2-3 and V is TRBV21-1; the table's D gene call, TRBD2, was not cross checked with the DNA. TRBV21-1 is a pseudogene segment. The CDR3 has 17 amino acids. The CDR3: CASSKVDSGRCTDTQYF. The CDR3 DNA sequence: TGTGCCAGCAGCAAAGTCGATAGCGGGAGGTGCACAGATACGCAGTATTTT.

The CDR3 spells CASSPNLPGQGFTEAFF. The CDR3 DNA reads as TGTGCCAGCTCACCTAACTTACCGGGACAGGGGTTCACTGAAGCTTTCTTT. The rearrangement uses TRBV18 and TRBJ1-1, with 10 nucleotides matching TRBD1. CDR3 size: 17 residues. Germline V CDR1 and CDR2: KGHSH, LQKENI. The V and J ends lost 3 bases and 4 bases, in that order; junction bases with no gene match: 11.

The CDR3 nucleotides read TGTGCCAGCAGTACACAGGGTACGGCGGGTCAGCCCCAGCATTTT. Translation: CASSTQGTAGQPQHF. This chain joins TRBV7-2 and TRBJ1-5, with D perhaps matching TRBD1 (6 bases). The CDR3 has 15 amino acids. Germline V gene data show CDR1 as SGHTA and CDR2 as FQGNSA. Deletions cut 6 bases from V and 6 bases from J, with 18 bases between.

The CDR3 spells CASSPTQREAVTGELFF. CDR3 nucleotides: TGTGCCAGCAGCCCAACACAGCGGGAGGCGGTCACCGGGGAGCTGTTTTTT. The genes are TRBV11-3 and TRBJ2-2; 9 bases agree with TRBD2. The CDR3 sequence is 17 residues long. The germline V gene has CDR1 SGHNT and CDR2 YENEEA. J lost 4 bases, V lost 5 bases, and 11 bases had no gene match.